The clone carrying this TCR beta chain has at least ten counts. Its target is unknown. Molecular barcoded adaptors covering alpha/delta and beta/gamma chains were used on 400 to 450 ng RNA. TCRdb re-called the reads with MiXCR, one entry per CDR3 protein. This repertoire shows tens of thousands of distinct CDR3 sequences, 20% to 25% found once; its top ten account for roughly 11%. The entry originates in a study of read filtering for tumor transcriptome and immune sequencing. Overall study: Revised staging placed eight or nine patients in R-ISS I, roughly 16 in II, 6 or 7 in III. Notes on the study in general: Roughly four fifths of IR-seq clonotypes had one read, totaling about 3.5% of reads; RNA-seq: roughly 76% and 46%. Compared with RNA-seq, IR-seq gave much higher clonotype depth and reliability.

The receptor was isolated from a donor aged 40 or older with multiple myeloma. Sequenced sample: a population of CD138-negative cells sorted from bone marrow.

CDR3 nucleotide sequence: TGTGCCAGCAGCTTAGACCGGTACGGGCAGGGGGCTCCCTACGAGCAGTACTTC. It translates to CASSLDRYGQGAPYEQYF. This rearrangement joins TRBV11-2 to TRBJ2-7, with 8 nucleotides matching TRBD1. V shed 0 bases and J 2 bases; nucleotides not matched to a gene: 12. Germline V CDR1 and CDR2: SGHAT, FQNNGV. The CDR3 is made up of 18 amino acids.